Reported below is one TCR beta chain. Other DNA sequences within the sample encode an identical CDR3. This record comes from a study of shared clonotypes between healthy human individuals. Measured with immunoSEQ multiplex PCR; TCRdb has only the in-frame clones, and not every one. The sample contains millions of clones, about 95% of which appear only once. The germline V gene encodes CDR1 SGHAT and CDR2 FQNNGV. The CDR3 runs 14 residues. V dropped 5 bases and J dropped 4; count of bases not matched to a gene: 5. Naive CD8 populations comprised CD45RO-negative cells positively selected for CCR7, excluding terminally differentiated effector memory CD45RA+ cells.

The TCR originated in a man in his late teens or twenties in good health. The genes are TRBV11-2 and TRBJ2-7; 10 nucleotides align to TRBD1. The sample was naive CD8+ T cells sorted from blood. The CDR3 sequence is CASSPGTGAYEQYF. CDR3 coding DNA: TGTGCCAGCAGCCCCGGGACAGGGGCGTACGAGCAGTACTTC.